This TCR beta chain originates from a study of beta chain features in type 1 diabetes (dated by TCRdb to 2017 to 2018). For the study in its entirety: Patients and healthy donors did not differ in mean age, gender distribution, total cell number or subset yield. Regulatory and stem cell-like memory subsets were obtained from only 8 patients and roughly 8 healthy donors, while naive and central memory subsets were obtained from all 30 or so donors. The study compared TCRB repertoires of sorted circulating CD4+ T cell subsets between recently diagnosed type 1 diabetes patients and matched healthy donors. A total of some 110 million sorted cells were examined across all samples, and the number of cells per subset was strongly correlated with RNA yield. General conclusions and limits of the study: Naive, central memory and regulatory TCRB repertoires appeared to be more similar among patients than among healthy donors. Type 1 diabetes patients showed a moderate but significant shortening of TCRB CDR3 length in all four CD4+ subsets. Sequencing cDNA rather than genomic DNA could over-represent highly expressing activated cells, although activation and CD3 levels did not differ between groups. Shorter templates might be favored by PCR, yet because patient and control samples were amplified and corrected together, any such skew would affect both groups equally. Because small numbers of individuals were included in the HLA sub-analyses, any influence of HLA type on TCRB rearrangement was left unresolved. At VDJ recombination sites, type 1 diabetes patients had fewer insertions and more deleted nucleotides, which implies abnormalities in thymic rearrangement.

Each donor gave one peripheral blood draw, averaging roughly 0.11 L, which was collected into heparinised tubes. A BD FACSAria II and a panel including CD45RO, CCR7, CD25, CD127, CD95 and CD27 were used to sort naive, central memory, regulatory and stem cell-like memory CD4+ T cells. Purity was above 95% for every sorted population. PBMCs were separated immediately by Lymphoprep density gradient centrifugation and were stained directly, without being cultured. To minimize batch effects, samples were stained and sorted in pairs, one healthy donor with one patient per experiment. The entire isolated RNA was reverse transcribed using the High Capacity cDNA Reverse Transcription Kit, and thus expressed TCRB transcripts were sequenced. Naive, central memory and regulatory T cell samples underwent deep immunoSEQ sequencing, averaging approximately 3.3 million total reads per sample. Sorted cells were lysed in RLT buffer, and RNA was extracted using DNase-treated RNeasy Micro or Mini kits according to cell number. To prevent cross-contamination, every cell subset was processed on its own, while patient and healthy donor samples were processed together. TCRB sequences were amplified from cDNA with the immunoSEQ multiplex PCR, producing 87-bp fragments spanning the CDR3 region. Sequencing of the amplicons was performed on the Illumina HiSeq platform. Per the authors' processing: PCR bias was corrected computationally using synthetic template baselines, and reads within Hamming distance 2 were collapsed, with unmergeable singletons discarded. Reads were aligned to IMGT to assign V, D and J genes, CDR3 length, and insertions or deletions at six rearrangement sites. Clonotype counts were normalized to sorted cell number within each subset before computing true diversity and Gini coefficients with the tcR R package. The overlap coefficient, calculated on TCRB nucleotide sequences, was used to measure repertoire sharing. TCRdb limited this immuneACCESS table to in-frame rearrangements with V and J called. A share of clones is missing; checked studies link under half to unresolved V genes, and the rest is unexplained. For V, J and clone size, that table is used; D and trimming come from the DNA. For this sample the table gives about 220,000 clones, of which about a tenth were detected only once. The top ten clonotypes cover 1% to 1.5% of the sample.

Note on this clone: Its antigen remains undetermined. Per-nucleotide qualities are absent, and no much larger clonotype sits a single base away.

This sequence originates from a man in his late teens or twenties in good health. The sample consisted of central memory CD4+ T cells from blood.

In nucleotide form, the sequence is TGTGCCAGCAGCTTGGGGGGGCCCTCGACAGCACAAGAGACCCAGTACTTC. Its amino acids are CASSLGGPSTAQETQYF. The rearranged segments are TRBV5-4 and TRBJ2-5; possibly the D gene is TRBD1, per 6 matching bases. Trimming at the junction amounts to 0 bases on V and 2 bases on J, and the germline ends lie 17 bases apart. From the germline V gene (reference sequence), CDR1 is SGHNT and CDR2 is YYREEE. The CDR3 measures 17 amino acids from cysteine to phenylalanine. Only the CDR3 part of the read is kept: 51 bases, read in frame from the first base.